The 28 T cell receptor beta chains listed next were all sequenced from one sample in a study of post-analysis software for immune sequencing data (dated by TCRdb to about 2015). Library creation used PCR. These reads were obtained on an Illumina HiSeq 2500. To reduce PCR and sequencing biases, unique molecular identifiers were incorporated into the TCR beta cDNA libraries. TCRdb ran its own pipeline on the public reads, namely fastp trimming at Q25 and MiXCR clone calling, and kept in-frame beta chains. Every distinct CDR3 protein forms one entry, paired with its most common genes and DNA. Recorded for this sample are 400,000 to 500,000 distinct CDR3 sequences; 35% to 45% of them occurred a single time. The ten largest clonotypes hold approximately 7.6% of the sample. The antigens these receptors bind are not known. Study-wide conclusions, independent of this receptor: A few TRBV segments, including TRBV5-6, TRBV5-1 and TRBV20-1, were significantly more frequent in patients than controls.

The sample taken for sequencing was blood. The receptors stem from a girl aged 2 to 10 with multiple sclerosis.

The rearrangement joins TRBV11-2 to TRBJ2-1; weak D call: TRBD2 (5 bases). The DNA end is more similar to TRBJ2-7, so the J call may be wrong. The CDR3 runs 16 residues. Germline V gene sequence: CDR1 SGHAT, CDR2 FQNNGV. The CDR3: CASSRTSSGGSNEQYF. Written as DNA, the CDR3 is TGTGCCAGCAGCCGTACCTCGTCTGGCGGGTCCAATGAGCAGTACTTC.

This clonotype was observed many times. The V gene is TRBV5-4, the J gene TRBJ1-2; D is unclear. CDR1 and CDR2 from the germline V gene are SGHNT and YYREEE (reference sequence). This CDR3 is 14 amino acids long. V lost 4 bases and J 6 bases, leaving 16 bases between the germline ends. CDR3 region: CASSPGRNNDGYTF. The CDR3 nucleotides read TGTGCCAGCAGCCCAGGCCGAAACAACGATGGCTACACCTTC.

V usage is TRBV6-7 and J usage is TRBJ1-6; D unclear. TRBV6-7 is recorded as an ORF, its role being uncertain. The CDR3 runs to 14 residues. V was shortened by 5 bases and J by 6 bases, with 11 bases between the two germline ends. This CDR3 is CASSPCGFNSPLHF. The CDR3 nucleotides are TGTGCCAGCAGTCCGTGCGGATTTAATTCACCCCTCCACTTT.

The CDR3 loop reads CASSQGTGDEQFF. The CDR3 DNA sequence: TGCGCCAGCAGCCAAGGAACAGGGGATGAGCAGTTCTTC. The rearrangement joins TRBV4-1 to TRBJ2-1; 7 bases are a match to TRBD1. This CDR3 is 13 amino acids long. Germline V gene data show CDR1 as MGHRA and CDR2 as YSYEKL. V shed 1 base and J 8 bases; nucleotides not matched to a gene: 2.

The chain has TRBV28 and TRBJ2-4; D assignment may be TRBD1 or TRBD2 (6 bases each). This CDR3 region has 20 residues. V shed 2 bases and J shed 0 bases, with 23 bases lying between them. CDR1 MDHEN and CDR2 SYDVKM come from the germline V gene. CDR3 region: CASSLAGQRTKLLAKNIQYF. CDR3 DNA: TGTGCCAGCAGTTTAGCGGGACAACGTACGAAGCTACTAGCCAAAAACATTCAGTACTTC. The complete variable domain, with remaining parts taken from reference TRBV28 and TRBJ2-4, reads DVKVTQSSRYLVKRTGEKVFLECVQDMDHENMFWYRQDPGLGLRLIYFSYDVKMKEKGDIPEGYSVSREKKERFSLILESASTNQTSMYLCASSLAGQRTKLLAKNIQYFGAGTRLSVL.

CDR3 bases: TGTGCCAGCAGTTCAGATTCGGGTCAGCCCCAGCATTTT. Residues: CASSSDSGQPQHF. This chain joins TRBV6-5 and TRBJ1-5; D ambiguous. This CDR3 is 13 amino acids long. Per germline, CDR1 MNHEY and CDR2 SVGAGI. V lost 4 bases and J lost 6, with 10 bases in between.

The CDR3 DNA sequence: TGTGCCAGCAGTCTACTTGTATCCTCGTCCCAGTACTTC. Residues: CASSLLVSSSQYF. This chain links TRBV6-1 with TRBJ2-5; D gene unclear. Trimming left V 5 bases short and J 9 bases short, with 16 bases between. Germline V gene data show CDR1 as MNHNS and CDR2 as SASEGT. The CDR3 contains 13 residues.

This clonotype has only a few counts. The chain is built from TRBV12-3 or TRBV12-4 and TRBJ2-1; D may correspond to TRBD1 or TRBD2 (6 bases each). V lost 6 bases and J 1 base, leaving 10 bases between the germline ends. This CDR3 has 14 amino acids. The CDR3, as DNA: TGTGCCAGCAGGGGGGCGGGGTCCTACAATGAGCAGTTCTTC. Residues: CASRGAGSYNEQFF.

This clonotype was observed a handful of times. The chain couples TRBV5-4 to TRBJ2-1; 12 nucleotides align to TRBD2. Germline CDR1 is SGHNT and CDR2 is YYREEE (reference sequence). Germline trimming cut 4 bases from V and 9 bases from J; bases unmatched to any gene: 11. The CDR3 runs 16 residues. CDR3 region: CASSHGLAGTPAEQFF. Written as DNA, the CDR3 is TGTGCCAGCAGCCACGGACTAGCGGGAACGCCAGCTGAGCAGTTCTTC. Full variable domain (outside the CDR3, taken from reference TRBV5-4 and TRBJ2-1): ETGVTQSPTHLIKTRGQQVTLRCSSQSGHNTVSWYQQALGQGPQFIFQYYREEENGRGNFPPRFSGLQFPNYSSELNVNALELDDSALYLCASSHGLAGTPAEQFFGPGTRLTVL.

The DNA for the CDR3 is TGCAGTGCTGACGACAGGGATGGCAATGAGCAGTTCTTC. Protein: CSADDRDGNEQFF. The chain combines TRBV20-1 with TRBJ2-1, with 7 bases matching TRBD1. The length of the CDR3 is 13 residues. CDR1 is DFQATT and CDR2 is SNEGSKA in the germline V gene (reference sequence). J lost 6 bases, V lost 5 bases, and 7 bases had no gene match.

The chain recombines TRBV12-3 or TRBV12-4 with TRBJ2-4, with D maybe TRBD1 (6 bases). The CDR3 consists of 13 residues. Trimming removed 3 bases from V and 7 bases from J, with 10 bases in between. DNA for the CDR3: TGTGCCAGCAGTTTTGAGGGGGTGAACATTCAGTACTTC. This sequence encodes CASSFEGVNIQYF.

The chain joins TRBV6-6 to TRBJ2-1; D remains ambiguous. Deletions cut 2 bases from V and 10 bases from J, with 12 bases between. Germline V gene lookup returns CDR1 MNHNY and CDR2 SVGAGI (reference sequence). This CDR3 is 13 amino acids long. The CDR3 nucleotides read TGTGCCAGCAGTTACACATCGGCGTACGAGCAGTTCTTC. Its protein is CASSYTSAYEQFF.

The J gene is TRBJ1-1, the V gene TRBV6-1; D remains unclear. The CDR3 is made up of 15 amino acids. V was shortened by 2 bases and J by 1 base, with 11 bases between the two germline ends. Germline V gene sequence: CDR1 MNHNS, CDR2 SASEGT. CDR3 amino acids: CASSESLPPNTEAFF. Written as DNA, the CDR3 is TGTGCCAGCAGTGAATCCCTACCGCCGAACACTGAAGCTTTCTTT.

This clonotype occurred a few times. This chain uses TRBV29-1 with TRBJ2-5; D gene ambiguous. The V gene's germline CDR1 is SQVTM and CDR2 ANQGSEA. V lost 6 bases and J 5 bases, leaving 13 bases between the germline ends. The CDR3 is 12 residues long. Here the CDR3 reads CSVLVVGETQYF. The CDR3 coding sequence is TGCAGCGTCTTAGTAGTGGGGGAGACCCAGTACTTC. The variable domain in full, completed from reference TRBV29-1 and TRBJ2-5, reads SAVISQKPSRDICQRGTSLTIQCQVDSQVTMMFWYRQQPGQSLTLIATANQGSEATYESGFVIDKFPISRPNLTFSTLTVSNMSPEDSSIYLCSVLVVGETQYFGPGTRLLVL.

This clonotype was observed a handful of times. This rearrangement joins TRBV20-1 to TRBJ2-1; D is undetermined. The CDR3 has 19 amino acids. CDR1 is DFQATT, CDR2 SNEGSKA, per germline (reference sequence). Trimming stripped 3 bases from V and 6 bases from J, with 30 bases between. CDR3 bases: TGCAGTGCTAGTCCTTTAACCATATTGCGGACGAATGCTGGCAATGAGCAGTTCTTC. This encodes CSASPLTILRTNAGNEQFF.

CDR3 in amino acids: CASSPYNYEQYF. For the CDR3, the DNA is TGTGCCAGCAGCCCCTATAACTACGAGCAGTACTTC. The gene calls are TRBV28 and TRBJ2-7; D remains ambiguous. V was pared by 6 bases and J by 3 bases, with 9 bases between. The CDR3 loop spans 12 amino acids. From germline, CDR1 is MDHEN and CDR2 SYDVKM.

V gene TRBV4-1 combines with J gene TRBJ2-7, with TRBD1 identical over 9 bases. In germline, CDR1 is MGHRA, CDR2 YSYEKL. This CDR3 is built from 15 residues. V trimming: 3 bases; J trimming: 4 bases; junction bases outside the gene matches: 7. CDR3 protein: CASSHAGTGKYEQYF. The CDR3 DNA reads as TGCGCCAGCAGCCACGCCGGGACAGGGAAGTACGAGCAGTACTTC.

This clonotype was found a few times. The chain uses TRBV20-1 and TRBJ2-5; 7 bases map to TRBD2. The DNA end favors TRBJ2-7, so the J call may be wrong. The CDR3 is made up of 12 amino acids. Per germline, CDR1 DFQATT and CDR2 SNEGSKA (reference sequence). The CDR3: CSARLAGFEQYF. The CDR3 DNA reads TGCAGTGCTAGATTAGCGGGTTTCGAGCAGTACTTC.

This clonotype was recorded only once. Likely a read error: the CDR3 ends without its conserved phenylalanine or tryptophan. The V and J genes are TRBV29-1 and TRBJ2-4, with a possible D match to TRBD1 (5 bases). This CDR3 spans 14 amino acids. Germline assignment: CDR1 SQVTM and CDR2 ANQGSEA. The V end was cut by 5 bases, the J end by 5 bases, with 16 bases between. The CDR3 loop reads CSVKTVVNQNIQYC. For the CDR3, the DNA is TGCAGCGTTAAGACAGTCGTCAACCAAAACATTCAGTACTGC.

This clonotype was observed once. The chain has TRBV12-3 or TRBV12-4 and TRBJ2-7, with D perhaps matching TRBD2 (5 bases). Trimming stripped 2 bases from V and 5 bases from J, with 10 bases between. The CDR3 sequence is 13 residues long. The CDR3 protein is CASSLLGSDEQYF. CDR3 DNA sequence: TGTGCCAGCAGTTTATTAGGGAGCGACGAGCAGTACTTC.

The J gene is TRBJ2-3, the V gene TRBV20-1; D remains ambiguous. The CDR3 contains 13 residues. The germline V gene encodes CDR1 DFQATT and CDR2 SNEGSKA (reference sequence). The CDR3 DNA sequence: TGCAGCCTCGGAGTACCGGGCACAGATACGCAGTATTTT. Translated, it gives CSLGVPGTDTQYF.

This chain connects TRBV10-3 to TRBJ1-1; D is perhaps TRBD1 (5 bases). CDR3 length equals 13 residues. Germline CDR1 is ENHRY and CDR2 is SYGVKD. Trimming pared 3 bases from V and 4 bases from J, leaving 9 bases between. CDR3: CAISDSGSTEAFF. As DNA, the CDR3 is TGTGCCATCAGTGATTCAGGGAGCACTGAAGCTTTCTTT.

The chain employs TRBV5-1 and TRBJ2-7; no definite D call. CDR3 length: 15 amino acids. With 5 bases removed from V and 3 bases from J, the gap between germline ends came to 18 bases. The germline gives CDR1 SGHRS, CDR2 YFSETQ. Here the CDR3 DNA reads TGCGCCAGCAGTACCGACTGGACGACGATCTACGAGCAGTACTTC. It specifies CASSTDWTTIYEQYF.

This chain joins TRBV6-1 and TRBJ2-3; D is uncertain. V lost 2 bases, J lost 1 base, and 7 bases lay in between. The CDR3 extends over 14 amino acids. The germline CDR1 and CDR2 sequences are MNHNS and SASEGT. CDR3 bases: TGTGCCAGCAGTGAATATCGGGGCACAGATACGCAGTATTTT. It translates to CASSEYRGTDTQYF.

The table lists this clonotype with a few counts. The rearrangement uses TRBV5-1 and TRBJ2-1; 9 bases match TRBD2. V gave up 4 bases and J gave up 2 bases; unmatched junction bases: 13. From germline, CDR1 is SGHRS and CDR2 YFSETQ. CDR3 length: 18 residues. The CDR3 nucleotides are TGCGCCAGCAGCCTGACTCGGGGCGGGGGGGCGACCTACAATGAGCAGTTCTTC. Encoded protein: CASSLTRGGGATYNEQFF. Based on the CDR3 plus reference TRBV5-1 and TRBJ2-1, the full variable domain is KAGVTQTPRYLIKTRGQQVTLSCSPISGHRSVSWYQQTPGQGLQFLFEYFSETQRNKGNFPGRFSGRQFSNSRSEMNVSTLELGDSALYLCASSLTRGGGATYNEQFFGPGTRLTVL.

The chain combines TRBV7-3 with TRBJ2-4; 7 positions agree with TRBD2. The end of the DNA fits TRBJ2-7 better, so the J call may be wrong. This CDR3 contains 15 residues. Germline V lookup: CDR1 SGHTA, CDR2 FQGTGA. DNA of the CDR3: TGTGCCAGCAGCTTACGGGGAGGGGAGAGCTACGAGCAGTACTTC. Translated: CASSLRGGESYEQYF.

This clonotype was counted between two and nine times. This sequence joins TRBV5-1 and TRBJ2-1; D is unresolved. The V gene lost 0 bases and the J gene lost 6 bases, with 13 bases spanning the gap. The CDR3 loop spans 15 amino acids. Per the germline V gene, CDR1 is SGHRS and CDR2 is YFSETQ. The CDR3 DNA sequence: TGCGCCAGCAGCTTGGCCTTGCCCCTCGTCAATGAGCAGTTCTTC. Its translation: CASSLALPLVNEQFF.

This clonotype was seen only a few times. J is TRBJ2-7 and V is TRBV29-1; D is tentatively TRBD1 or TRBD2 (5 bases each). Germline assignment: CDR1 SQVTM and CDR2 ANQGSEA. The V and J ends lost 4 bases and 4 bases respectively, with 8 bases between them. CDR3 size: 11 residues. CDR3 sequence (DNA): TGCAGCGTTGTGTGGGGGTACGAGCAGTACTTC. This translates into CSVVWGYEQYF.